The 11 T cell receptor beta chains below come from one sample, sequenced in a study of blood T cell repertoires in COVID-19. Profiling relied on immunoSEQ multiplex PCR, and the TCRdb table lists in-frame clones only, not all of them. The data contain 18,000 or so clones, 81% of them singletons. Material for sequencing was peripheral blood. The receptors were gathered from a man in his forties with active or convalescent COVID-19.

The chain employs TRBV29-1 and TRBJ2-7; 7 bases match TRBD1. Per the germline V gene, CDR1 is SQVTM and CDR2 is ANQGSEA. The V segment lost 6 bases and the J segment 0 bases; nucleotides outside the gene matches: 5. This CDR3 is built from 13 residues. CDR3 residues: CSVGDRTSYEQYF. As DNA, the CDR3 is TGCAGCGTAGGGGACAGAACCTCCTACGAGCAGTACTTC.

The chain couples TRBV5-6 to TRBJ2-7; D perhaps matches TRBD1 (5 bases). From germline, CDR1 is SGHDT and CDR2 YYEEEE. Trimming left V 6 bases short and J 4 bases short, with 20 bases between. This CDR3 is built from 15 residues. The CDR3 nucleotides read TGTGCCAGCATCCAGGGAAGGGCAGGTACATACGAGCAGTACTTC. As protein: CASIQGRAGTYEQYF.

This rearrangement joins TRBV18 to TRBJ1-1; the D is unclear. The CDR3 loop spans 15 amino acids. CDR1 and CDR2 (germline): KGHSH, LQKENI. Deletions cut 3 bases from V and 0 bases from J, with 11 bases between. This CDR3 is CASSPARDMNTEAFF. In DNA, the CDR3 is TGTGCCAGCTCACCCGCCCGGGATATGAACACTGAAGCTTTCTTT.

In nucleotides, the CDR3 is TGTGCCAGCAGCGTAGAGCCGGGACTATTCTACGAGCAGTACTTC. It codes for CASSVEPGLFYEQYF. The chain is built from TRBV9 and TRBJ2-7; 7 positions match TRBD2. The CDR3 loop spans 15 amino acids. V was pared by 0 bases and J by 3 bases, with 6 bases of the junction left unmatched. Germline CDR1 is SGDLS and CDR2 is YYNGEE. The whole variable domain, remainder taken from reference TRBV9 and TRBJ2-7, is DSGVTQTPKHLITATGQRVTLRCSPRSGDLSVYWYQQSLDQGLQFLIQYYNGEERAKGNILERFSAQQFPDLHSELNLSSLELGDSALYFCASSVEPGLFYEQYFGPGTRLTVT.

This rearrangement joins TRBV6-5 to TRBJ1-3; the D is unclear. Deletions cut 4 bases from V and 8 bases from J, with 6 bases between. The germline V gene has CDR1 MNHEY and CDR2 SVGAGI. There are 11 residues in the CDR3. The CDR3 region has the DNA TGTGCCAGCAGTTTAGTCTACACCATATATTTT. Translation: CASSLVYTIYF.

The chain uses TRBV6-5 and TRBJ1-2; possibly TRBD1 for D (5 bases). V lost 2 bases, J lost 3 bases, and 10 bases lay in between. There are 14 residues in the CDR3. Germline-derived CDR1 and CDR2 are MNHEY and SVGAGI. In DNA form, the CDR3 reads TGTGCCAGCAGTTACGAAACCAGGGACTATGGCTACACCTTC. As protein: CASSYETRDYGYTF.

For the CDR3, the DNA is TGTGCCAGCAGCTTTGGACCGCCGCGGCGGGGGGTCTTTTATGAGCAGTTCTTC. Translated: CASSFGPPRRGVFYEQFF. The V call is TRBV12-1, the J call TRBJ2-1; the table calls TRBD2, which could not be checked here. TRBV12-1 is designated a pseudogene. The CDR3 contains 18 residues.

The rearrangement uses TRBV11-2 and TRBJ1-3, with 7 nucleotides matching TRBD1. Germline assignment: CDR1 SGHAT and CDR2 FQNNGV. CDR3 length: 17 residues. Germline trimming cut 3 bases from V and 0 bases from J; bases unmatched to any gene: 8. CDR3 DNA: TGTGCCAGCAGCTTCCCCTCCGGGACAGCCTCTGGAAACACCATATATTTT. It is translated as CASSFPSGTASGNTIYF.

This chain links TRBV5-1 with TRBJ1-1; TRBD1 matches at 7 bases. The germline V gene encodes CDR1 SGHRS and CDR2 YFSETQ. This CDR3 comprises 13 residues. V lost 3 bases, J lost 5 bases, and 4 bases stayed unmatched. For the CDR3, the DNA is TGCGCCAGCAGCTGGACAGGCCAAACTGAAGCTTTCTTT. The encoded protein is CASSWTGQTEAFF.

The chain employs TRBV5-6 and TRBJ1-2; the match to TRBD1 covers 7 bases. The CDR3 loop spans 14 amino acids. The V gene's germline CDR1 is SGHDT and CDR2 YYEEEE. The ends lost 5 bases at V and 6 bases at J; junction bases unmatched: 10. The CDR3 DNA sequence: TGTGCCAGCAGACCAACTATACAGGGGAATGGCTACACCTTC. It is translated as CASRPTIQGNGYTF.

The genes are TRBV7-6 and TRBJ2-3; 7 bases are a match to TRBD2. V lost 6 bases to trimming and J lost 0 bases; unmatched junction nucleotides: 6. CDR3 length: 15 amino acids. Germline CDR1 SGHVS, CDR2 FNYEAQ. Here the CDR3 reads CASSLGGTSTDTQYF. As DNA, the CDR3 is TGTGCCAGCAGTCTCGGGGGGACTAGCACAGATACGCAGTATTTT.